The present TCR beta chain was sequenced within a study of T-cell memory formation after mild COVID-19. TCRdb redid the calling of the 5' RACE reads with MiXCR, one entry per CDR3 protein. The data hold around 530,000 distinct CDR3 sequences, with about 20% observed a single time. The trim removed 6 bases at V and 10 bases at J, leaving 11 bases unmatched. CDR1 and CDR2 (germline): KGHDR, SFDVKD. This CDR3 is built from 16 residues. To note about this clonotype: Possible read error: a much larger clone is one base away.

The chain has TRBV24-1 and TRBJ2-1, with 13 bases identical to TRBD2. This receptor was obtained from an adult woman who had mild COVID-19 (a few samples of this study predate the infection). Cell type and time point are not known. Material for sequencing was PBMCs or a T cell subset sorted from them (not recorded which). Here the CDR3 DNA reads TGTGCCACCAGTCCCACTAGCGGGAGGGGATACACCGAGCAGTTCTTC. It is translated as CATSPTSGRGYTEQFF.